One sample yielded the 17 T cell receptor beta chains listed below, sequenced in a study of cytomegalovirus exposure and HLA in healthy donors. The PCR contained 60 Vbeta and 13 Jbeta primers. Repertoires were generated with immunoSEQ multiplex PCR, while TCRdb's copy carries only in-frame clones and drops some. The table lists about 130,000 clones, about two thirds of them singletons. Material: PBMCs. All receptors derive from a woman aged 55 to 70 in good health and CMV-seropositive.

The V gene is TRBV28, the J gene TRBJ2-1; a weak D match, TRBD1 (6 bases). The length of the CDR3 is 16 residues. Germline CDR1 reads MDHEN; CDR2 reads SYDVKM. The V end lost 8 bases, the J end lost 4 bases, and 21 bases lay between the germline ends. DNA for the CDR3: TGTGCCAGCGGGTCCGCAGGGGCGCAGACTTACAATGAGCAGTTCTTC. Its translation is CASGSAGAQTYNEQFF.

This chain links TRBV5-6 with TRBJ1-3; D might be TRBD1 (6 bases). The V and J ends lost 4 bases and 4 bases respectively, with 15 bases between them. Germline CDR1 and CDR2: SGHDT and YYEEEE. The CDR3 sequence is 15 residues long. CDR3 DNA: TGTGCCAGCAGCCCCTTGACAGGTGTCGGAAACACCATATATTTT. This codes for CASSPLTGVGNTIYF.

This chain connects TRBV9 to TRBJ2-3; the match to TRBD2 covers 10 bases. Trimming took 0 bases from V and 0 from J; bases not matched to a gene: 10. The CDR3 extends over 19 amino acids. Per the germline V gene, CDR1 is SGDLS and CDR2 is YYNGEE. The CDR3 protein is CASSVEISGGHTSTDTQYF. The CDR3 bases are TGTGCCAGCAGCGTAGAAATTAGCGGGGGGCACACTAGCACAGATACGCAGTATTTT.

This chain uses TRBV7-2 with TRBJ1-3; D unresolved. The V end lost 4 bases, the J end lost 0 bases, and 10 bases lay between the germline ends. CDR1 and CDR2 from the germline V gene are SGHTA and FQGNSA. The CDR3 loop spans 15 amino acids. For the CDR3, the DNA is TGTGCCAGCAGCTCCTATGTCAACTCTGGAAACACCATATATTTT. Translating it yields CASSSYVNSGNTIYF.

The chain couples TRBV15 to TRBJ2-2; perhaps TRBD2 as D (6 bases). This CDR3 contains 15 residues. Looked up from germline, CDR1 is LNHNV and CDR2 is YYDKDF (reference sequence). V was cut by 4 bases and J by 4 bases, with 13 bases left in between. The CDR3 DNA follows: TGTGCCACCAGCAAGGACTACCTAAGCACCGGGGAGCTGTTTTTT. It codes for CATSKDYLSTGELFF.

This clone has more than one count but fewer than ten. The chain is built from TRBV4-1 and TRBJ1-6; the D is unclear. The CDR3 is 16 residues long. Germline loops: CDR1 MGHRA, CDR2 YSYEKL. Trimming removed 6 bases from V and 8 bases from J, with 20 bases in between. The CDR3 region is CASSLLGAGSDSPLHF. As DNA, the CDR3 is TGCGCCAGCAGTCTCCTAGGTGCTGGGTCGGATTCACCCCTCCACTTT.

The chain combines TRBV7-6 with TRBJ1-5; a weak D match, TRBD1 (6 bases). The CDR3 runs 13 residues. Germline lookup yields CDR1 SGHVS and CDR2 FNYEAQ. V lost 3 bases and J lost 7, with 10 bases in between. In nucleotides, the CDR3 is TGTGCCAGCAGCTTCCAGGACAGACAGCCCCAGCATTTT. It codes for CASSFQDRQPQHF.

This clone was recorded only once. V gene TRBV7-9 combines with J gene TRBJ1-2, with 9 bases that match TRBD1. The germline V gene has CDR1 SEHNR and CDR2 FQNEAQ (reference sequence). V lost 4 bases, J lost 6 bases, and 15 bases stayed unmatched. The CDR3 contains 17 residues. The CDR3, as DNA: TGTGCCAGCAGCTCCAAGGACAGGGGACCGCGGGGCCATGGCTACACCTTC. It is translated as CASSSKDRGPRGHGYTF.

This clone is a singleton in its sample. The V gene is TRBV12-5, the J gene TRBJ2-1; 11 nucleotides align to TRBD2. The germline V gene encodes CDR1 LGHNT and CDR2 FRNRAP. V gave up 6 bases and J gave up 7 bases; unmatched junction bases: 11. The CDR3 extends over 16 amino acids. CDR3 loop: CASGRTSGGGGNEQFF. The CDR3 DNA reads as TGTGCTAGTGGCCGAACTAGCGGGGGTGGTGGGAATGAGCAGTTCTTC.

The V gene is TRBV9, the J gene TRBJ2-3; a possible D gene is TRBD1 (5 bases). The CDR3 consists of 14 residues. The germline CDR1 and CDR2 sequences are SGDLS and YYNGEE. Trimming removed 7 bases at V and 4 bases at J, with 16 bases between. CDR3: CASQWGRVSDTQYF. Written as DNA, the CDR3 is TGTGCCAGCCAGTGGGGCAGGGTCTCAGATACGCAGTATTTT.

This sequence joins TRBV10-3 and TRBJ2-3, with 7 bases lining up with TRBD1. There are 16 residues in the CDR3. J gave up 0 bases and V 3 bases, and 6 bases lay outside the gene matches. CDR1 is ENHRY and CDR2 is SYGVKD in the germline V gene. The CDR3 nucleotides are TGTGCCATCAGTGAAAGACAGGGTAGGAGCACAGATACGCAGTATTTT. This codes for CAISERQGRSTDTQYF.

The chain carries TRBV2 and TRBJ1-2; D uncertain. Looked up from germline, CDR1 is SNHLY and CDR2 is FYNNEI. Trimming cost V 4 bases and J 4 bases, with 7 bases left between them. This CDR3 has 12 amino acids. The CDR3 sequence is CASSAVGYGYTF. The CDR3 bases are TGTGCCAGCAGTGCTGTCGGCTATGGCTACACCTTC.

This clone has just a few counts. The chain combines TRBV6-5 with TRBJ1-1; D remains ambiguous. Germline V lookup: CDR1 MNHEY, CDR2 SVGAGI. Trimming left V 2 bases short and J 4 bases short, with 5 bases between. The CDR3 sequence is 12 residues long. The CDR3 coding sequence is TGTGCCAGCAGTTACGGCGGCACTGAAGCTTTCTTT. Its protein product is CASSYGGTEAFF.

The CDR3 sequence is CASSSTLQGADEKLFF. DNA of the CDR3: TGTGCCAGCAGCTCCACCTTACAGGGGGCTGATGAAAAACTGTTTTTT. V gene TRBV7-9 combines with J gene TRBJ1-4; 9 nucleotides agree with TRBD1. V shed 4 bases, J shed 6 bases, and the junction held 9 bases outside the gene matches. Germline values: CDR1 SEHNR, CDR2 FQNEAQ (reference sequence). CDR3 size: 16 residues.

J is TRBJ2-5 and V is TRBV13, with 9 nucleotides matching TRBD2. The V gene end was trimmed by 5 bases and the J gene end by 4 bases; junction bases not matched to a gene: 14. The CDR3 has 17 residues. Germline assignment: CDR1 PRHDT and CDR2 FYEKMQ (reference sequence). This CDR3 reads CASSPNPSGGRGETQYF. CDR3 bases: TGTGCCAGCAGCCCAAACCCGAGCGGGGGGCGAGGAGAGACCCAGTACTTC.

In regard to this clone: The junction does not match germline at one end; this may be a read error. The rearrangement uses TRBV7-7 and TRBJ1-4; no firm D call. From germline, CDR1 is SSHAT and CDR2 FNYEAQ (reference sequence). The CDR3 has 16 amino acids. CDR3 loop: CASSLGVGATNEKLFF. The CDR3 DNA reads TGTGCTAGCAGCTTAGGAGTCGGGGCAACTAATGAAAAACTGTTTTTT.

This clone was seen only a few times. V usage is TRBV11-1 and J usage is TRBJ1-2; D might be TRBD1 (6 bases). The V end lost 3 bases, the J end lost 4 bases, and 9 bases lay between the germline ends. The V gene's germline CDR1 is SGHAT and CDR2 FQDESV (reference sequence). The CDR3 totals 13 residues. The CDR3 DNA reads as TGTGCCAGCAGCTTCGGCAGGGGCTATGGCTACACCTTC. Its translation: CASSFGRGYGYTF.